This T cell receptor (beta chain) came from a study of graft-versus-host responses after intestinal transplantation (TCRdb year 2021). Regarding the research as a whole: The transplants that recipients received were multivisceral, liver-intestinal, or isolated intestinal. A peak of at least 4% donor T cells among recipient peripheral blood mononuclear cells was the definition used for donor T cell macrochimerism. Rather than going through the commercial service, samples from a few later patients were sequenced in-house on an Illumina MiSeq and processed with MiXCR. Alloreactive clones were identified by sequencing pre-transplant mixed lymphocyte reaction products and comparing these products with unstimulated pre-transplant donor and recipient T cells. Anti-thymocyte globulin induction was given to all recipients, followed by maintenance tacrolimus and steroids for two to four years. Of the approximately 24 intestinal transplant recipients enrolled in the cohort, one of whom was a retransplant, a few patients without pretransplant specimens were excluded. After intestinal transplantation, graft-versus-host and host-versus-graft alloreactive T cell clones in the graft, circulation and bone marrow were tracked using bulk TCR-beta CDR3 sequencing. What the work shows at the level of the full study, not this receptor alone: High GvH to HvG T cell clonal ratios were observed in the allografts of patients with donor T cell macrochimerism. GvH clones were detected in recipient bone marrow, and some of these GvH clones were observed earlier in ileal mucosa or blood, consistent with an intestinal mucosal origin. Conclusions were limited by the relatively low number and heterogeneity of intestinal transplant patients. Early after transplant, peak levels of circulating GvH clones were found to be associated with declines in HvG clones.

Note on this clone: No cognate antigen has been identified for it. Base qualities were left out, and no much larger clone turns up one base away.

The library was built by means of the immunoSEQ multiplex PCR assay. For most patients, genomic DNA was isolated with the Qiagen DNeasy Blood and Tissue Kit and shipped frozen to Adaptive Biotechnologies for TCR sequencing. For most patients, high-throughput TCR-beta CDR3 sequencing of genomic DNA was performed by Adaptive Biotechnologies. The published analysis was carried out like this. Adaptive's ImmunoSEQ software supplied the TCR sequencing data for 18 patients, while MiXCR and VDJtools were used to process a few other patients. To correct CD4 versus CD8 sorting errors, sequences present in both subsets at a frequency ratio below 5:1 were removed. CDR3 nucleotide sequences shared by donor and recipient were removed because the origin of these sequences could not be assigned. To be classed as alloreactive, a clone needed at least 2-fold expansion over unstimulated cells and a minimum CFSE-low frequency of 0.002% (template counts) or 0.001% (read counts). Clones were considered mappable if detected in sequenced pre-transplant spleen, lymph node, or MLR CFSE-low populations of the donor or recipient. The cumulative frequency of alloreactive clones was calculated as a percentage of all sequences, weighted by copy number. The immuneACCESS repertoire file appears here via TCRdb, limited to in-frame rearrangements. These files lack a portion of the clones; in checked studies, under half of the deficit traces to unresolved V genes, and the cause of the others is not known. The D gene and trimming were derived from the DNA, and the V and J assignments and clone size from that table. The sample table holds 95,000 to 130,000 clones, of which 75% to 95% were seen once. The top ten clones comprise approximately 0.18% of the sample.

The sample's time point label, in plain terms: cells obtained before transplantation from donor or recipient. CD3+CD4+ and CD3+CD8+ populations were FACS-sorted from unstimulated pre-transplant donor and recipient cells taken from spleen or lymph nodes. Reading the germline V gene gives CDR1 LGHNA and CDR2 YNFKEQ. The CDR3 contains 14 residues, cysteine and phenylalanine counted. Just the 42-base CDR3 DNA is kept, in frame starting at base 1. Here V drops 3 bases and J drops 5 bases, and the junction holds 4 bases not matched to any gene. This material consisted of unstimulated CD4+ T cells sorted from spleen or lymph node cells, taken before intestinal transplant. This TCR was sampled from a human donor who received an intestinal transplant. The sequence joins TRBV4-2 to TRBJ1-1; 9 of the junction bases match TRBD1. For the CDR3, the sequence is CASSQDRGATEAFF. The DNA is TGTGCCAGCAGCCAGGACAGGGGCGCAACTGAAGCTTTCTTT.